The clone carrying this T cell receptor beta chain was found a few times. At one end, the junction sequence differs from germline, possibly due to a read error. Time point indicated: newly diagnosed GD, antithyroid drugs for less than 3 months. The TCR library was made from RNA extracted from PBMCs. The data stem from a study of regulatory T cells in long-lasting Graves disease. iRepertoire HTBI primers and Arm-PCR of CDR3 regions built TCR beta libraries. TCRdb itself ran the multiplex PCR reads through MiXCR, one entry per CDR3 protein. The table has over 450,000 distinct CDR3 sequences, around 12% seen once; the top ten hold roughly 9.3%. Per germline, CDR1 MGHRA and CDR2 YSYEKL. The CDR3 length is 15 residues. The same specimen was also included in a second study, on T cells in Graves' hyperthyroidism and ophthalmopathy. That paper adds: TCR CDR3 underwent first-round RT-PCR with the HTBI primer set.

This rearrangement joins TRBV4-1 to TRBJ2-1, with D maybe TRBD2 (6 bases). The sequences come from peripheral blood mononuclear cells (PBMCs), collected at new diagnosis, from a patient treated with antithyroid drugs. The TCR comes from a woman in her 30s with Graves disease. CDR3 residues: CASSQALAPWVEQFF. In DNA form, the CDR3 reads TGTGCCAGCAGCCAAGCTCTAGCGCCTTGGGTAGAGCAGTTCTTC.